The T cell receptor delta chain described here comes from a study of gamma-delta T cells after stem cell transplantation. Only a few counts were recorded for this clone. TCRdb has a much larger clone's protein, which differs at residue 10 from the translation of this DNA, likely because of a read error; what is shown is the protein translated from the DNA. TCRdb re-called clones from the RT-PCR reads via CATT. Altogether over 1,000 delta-chain clones are present, under 2% being singletons, with the ten largest covering under 25%. The CDR3 has 18 residues. With 0 bases clipped from V and 0 bases from J, the junction kept 12 bases outside the gene matches. Per the germline V gene, CDR1 is GEAIGNYY and CDR2 is EKD.

The sample taken for sequencing was gamma-delta T cells. The sequence derives from a human donor. It is not recorded whose cells these are; they may come from a transplant donor. The chain has TRDV2 and TRDJ1, with 7 bases fitting TRDD3. CDR3 sequence (DNA): TGTGCCTGTGACACCCTGATGGGGATATGCGGGGACACCGATAAACTCATCTTT. This sequence encodes CACDTLMGICGDTDKLIF.